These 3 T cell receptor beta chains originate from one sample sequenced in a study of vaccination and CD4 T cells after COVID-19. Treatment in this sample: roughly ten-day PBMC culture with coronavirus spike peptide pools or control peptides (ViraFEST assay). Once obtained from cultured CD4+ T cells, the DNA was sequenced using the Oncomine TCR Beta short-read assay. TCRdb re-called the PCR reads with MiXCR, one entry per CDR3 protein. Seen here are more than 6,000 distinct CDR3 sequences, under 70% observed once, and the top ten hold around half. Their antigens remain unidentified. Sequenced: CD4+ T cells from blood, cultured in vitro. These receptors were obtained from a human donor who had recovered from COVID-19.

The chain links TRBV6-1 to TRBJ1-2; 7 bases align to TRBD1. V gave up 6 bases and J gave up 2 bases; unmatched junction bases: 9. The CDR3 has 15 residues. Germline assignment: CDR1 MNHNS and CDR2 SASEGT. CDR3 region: CASSSLGTDNYGYTF. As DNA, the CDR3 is TGTGCCAGCAGCTCCCTCGGGACAGACAACTATGGCTACACCTTC.

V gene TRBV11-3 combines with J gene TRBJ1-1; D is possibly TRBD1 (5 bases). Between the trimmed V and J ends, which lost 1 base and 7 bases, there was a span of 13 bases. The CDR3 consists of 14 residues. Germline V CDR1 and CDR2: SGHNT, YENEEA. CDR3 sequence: CASSLAIAGSEAFF. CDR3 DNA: TGTGCCAGCAGCTTAGCTATTGCAGGGAGTGAAGCTTTCTTT.

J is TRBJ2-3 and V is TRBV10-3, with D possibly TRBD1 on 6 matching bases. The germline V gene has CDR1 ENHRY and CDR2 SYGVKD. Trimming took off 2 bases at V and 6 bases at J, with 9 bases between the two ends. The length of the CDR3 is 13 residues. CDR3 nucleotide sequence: TGTGCCATCAGTGAGGGACAGTACGATACGCAGTATTTT. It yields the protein CAISEGQYDTQYF.